This T cell receptor beta chain was obtained from a study of shared clonotypes between healthy human individuals. Findings and limits, study-wide: In a handful of donors, about 5% of naive CD4 clonotypes appeared in common.

Worth noting for this clone: The antigen remains unidentified.

The table came from immunoSEQ multiplex PCR; TCRdb's copy has only in-frame clones and leaves some out. In the table there are about 1.5 million clones, about 96% of which are singletons. Germline values: CDR1 SGHNT, CDR2 YENEEA. This CDR3 has 20 residues. J was trimmed by 1 base and V by 5 bases; bases with no gene match: 20. The chain links TRBV11-3 to TRBJ2-1; 7 bases match TRBD2. This TCR was sampled from a man aged 25 to 40 in good health. The sample taken for sequencing was naive CD4+ T cells sorted from blood. Subset meaning: CD45RA+ positively selected. For the CDR3, the DNA is TGTGCCAGCAGCATGTCGCGGGAGTACTACCTCCCCCGGTCCTACAATGAGCAGTTCTTC. Translation: CASSMSREYYLPRSYNEQFF.